This TCR beta chain comes out of a study of PD-1 blockade in classical Hodgkin lymphoma. Regarding the study as a whole: By C4D1 there was a significant rise in CD4+ TCR diversity but not in CD8+ TCR diversity.

Time point specified: cycle 4 day 1 (C4D1), after less than 7 weeks of nivolumab. Every patient was affected by relapse after autologous stem cell transplantation, while exposure to brentuximab vedotin was not uniform. Measured with immunoSEQ multiplex PCR; TCRdb has only the in-frame clones, and not every one. In the table there are about 20,000 clones, roughly 65% of which are singletons. This CDR3 comprises 18 residues. The germline V gene has CDR1 MNHEY and CDR2 SMNVEV (reference sequence). As concerns this clone: Its antigen is currently unknown. An end of the junction differs from the germline gene, which may be a read error.

V usage is TRBV27 and J usage is TRBJ2-1, with 14 bases that match TRBD2. The origin of this receptor is a human donor with classical Hodgkin lymphoma. The sample consisted of peripheral blood mononuclear cells (PBMCs), taken before the fourth cycle of nivolumab. The CDR3 coding sequence is TGTGCCAGCAGTGCCGGGACTAGCGGGAGCTGGGGGTACAATGAGCAGCTCTTC. It codes for CASSAGTSGSWGYNEQLF.